This is a list of T cell receptor beta chains from one sample in a study of PD-1 blockade in classical Hodgkin lymphoma. TCRdb's copy holds only in-frame clones and misses some; the assay was immunoSEQ multiplex PCR. In the table there are 7,500 to 9,500 clones, around nine tenths of which are singletons. Specimen: peripheral blood mononuclear cells (PBMCs), collected before the fourth cycle of nivolumab. The receptors were sampled from a human donor with classical Hodgkin lymphoma. The CDR3 runs from the conserved cysteine through the conserved F or W. A D gene is named only where the DNA matches it firmly. Where a row states a size, it is once, few, many or the class of an expanded clone; other rows omit it.

size: NA; J: TRBJ2-1; D: TRBD2; V: TRBV19; CDR3: CASSGLAGVIEQFF; DNA: TGTGCCAGTTCAGGACTAGCGGGAGTGATTGAGCAGTTCTTC
size: NA; J: TRBJ1-2; D: NA; V: TRBV5-6; CDR3: CASSYRTVTNYGYTF; DNA: TGTGCCAGCAGCTACAGGACAGTAACTAACTATGGCTACACCTTC
size: NA; J: TRBJ1-4; D: NA; V: TRBV15; CDR3: CATSTQDSTNEKLFF; DNA: TGTGCCACCAGCACCCAGGACTCAACTAATGAAAAACTGTTTTTT
size: NA; J: TRBJ1-2; D: NA; V: TRBV30; CDR3: CAWRSRVHYGYTF; DNA: TGTGCCTGGAGGTCCCGGGTCCACTATGGCTACACCTTC
size: NA; J: TRBJ1-1; D: NA; V: TRBV15; CDR3: CATSRDSGQRLNTEAFF; DNA: TGTGCCACCAGCAGAGATTCTGGGCAGAGACTTAACACTGAAGCTTTCTTT
size: NA; J: TRBJ2-3; D: NA; V: TRBV5-1; CDR3: CASSLGGAVDTQYF; DNA: TGCGCCAGCAGCTTGGGGGGAGCGGTCGATACGCAGTATTTT
size: NA; J: TRBJ2-7; D: NA; V: TRBV4-1; CDR3: CASSQGDVGGEQYF; DNA: TGCGCCAGCAGCCAAGGGGACGTAGGCGGCGAGCAGTACTTC
size: NA; J: TRBJ2-7; D: NA; V: TRBV6-4; CDR3: CASSDSTSSDRDYEQYF; DNA: TGTGCCAGCAGTGACTCGACTAGTTCGGATAGGGACTACGAGCAGTACTTC
size: NA; J: TRBJ2-7; D: NA; V: TRBV29-1; CDR3: CSAATGITAYEQYF; DNA: TGCAGCGCAGCAACAGGGATAACAGCCTACGAGCAGTACTTC
size: few; J: TRBJ2-5; D: NA; V: TRBV29-1; CDR3: CSVEYRPRETQYF; DNA: TGCAGCGTTGAATACAGGCCGCGGGAGACCCAGTACTTC
size: NA; J: TRBJ2-3; D: NA; V: TRBV15; CDR3: CATSRGTRDTQYF; DNA: TGTGCCACCAGCAGGGGAACTAGGGATACGCAGTATTTT
size: large; J: TRBJ2-7; D: NA; V: TRBV5-4; CDR3: CASSLGTFIGAEQYF; DNA: TGTGCCAGCAGCTTGGGTACCTTTATTGGGGCCGAGCAGTACTTC
size: NA; J: TRBJ2-1; D: NA; V: TRBV7-3; CDR3: CASSLSDIANNEQFF; DNA: TGTGCCAGCAGCTTATCGGACATCGCAAACAATGAGCAGTTCTTC
size: NA; J: TRBJ1-2; D: TRBD1; V: TRBV2; CDR3: CASRTGSGNYGYTF; DNA: TGTGCCAGCAGGACAGGGTCCGGGAACTATGGCTACACCTTC
size: once; J: TRBJ1-4; D: TRBD1; V: TRBV25-1; CDR3: CASSARDRLNEKLFF; DNA: TGTGCCAGCAGTGCCCGGGACAGACTTAATGAAAAACTGTTTTTT
size: NA; J: TRBJ1-5; D: NA; V: TRBV19; CDR3: CASSIGARDNVPQHF; DNA: TGTGCCAGTAGTATAGGGGCACGGGACAACGTGCCCCAGCATTTT
size: few; J: TRBJ2-7; D: TRBD1; V: TRBV30; CDR3: CAWGQQGREQYF; DNA: TGTGCCTGGGGACAACAGGGGCGCGAGCAGTACTTC
size: NA; J: TRBJ2-1; D: TRBD2; V: TRBV19; CDR3: CASSSRTSGEQFF; DNA: TGTGCCAGTAGTTCCCGGACTAGCGGTGAGCAGTTCTTC
size: few; J: TRBJ2-3; D: TRBD1; V: TRBV5-4; CDR3: CASSSGTGGAIRPNTQYF; DNA: TGTGCCAGCAGCTCCGGGACAGGGGGCGCGATAAGGCCCAATACGCAGTATTTT
size: NA; J: TRBJ1-2; D: TRBD1; V: TRBV28; CDR3: CASSRRGGYGYTF; DNA: TGTGCCAGCAGCCGCAGGGGGGGGTATGGCTACACCTTC
size: few; J: TRBJ2-7; D: TRBD2; V: TRBV27; CDR3: CASSLLSAGVANEQYF; DNA: TGTGCCAGCAGTTTACTATCCGCGGGAGTGGCCAACGAGCAGTACTTC
size: NA; J: TRBJ2-1; D: NA; V: TRBV2; CDR3: CASSEYQGGSPNEQFF; DNA: TGTGCCAGCAGTGAATATCAAGGAGGGTCCCCCAATGAGCAGTTCTTC
size: NA; J: TRBJ2-7; D: NA; V: TRBV10-3; CDR3: CAISELQGYYEQYF; DNA: TGTGCCATCAGTGAACTACAGGGCTACTACGAGCAGTACTTC
size: NA; J: TRBJ2-2; D: NA; V: TRBV4-3; CDR3: CASSQETRDTGELFF; DNA: TGCGCCAGCAGCCAAGAGACCCGGGACACCGGGGAGCTGTTTTTT